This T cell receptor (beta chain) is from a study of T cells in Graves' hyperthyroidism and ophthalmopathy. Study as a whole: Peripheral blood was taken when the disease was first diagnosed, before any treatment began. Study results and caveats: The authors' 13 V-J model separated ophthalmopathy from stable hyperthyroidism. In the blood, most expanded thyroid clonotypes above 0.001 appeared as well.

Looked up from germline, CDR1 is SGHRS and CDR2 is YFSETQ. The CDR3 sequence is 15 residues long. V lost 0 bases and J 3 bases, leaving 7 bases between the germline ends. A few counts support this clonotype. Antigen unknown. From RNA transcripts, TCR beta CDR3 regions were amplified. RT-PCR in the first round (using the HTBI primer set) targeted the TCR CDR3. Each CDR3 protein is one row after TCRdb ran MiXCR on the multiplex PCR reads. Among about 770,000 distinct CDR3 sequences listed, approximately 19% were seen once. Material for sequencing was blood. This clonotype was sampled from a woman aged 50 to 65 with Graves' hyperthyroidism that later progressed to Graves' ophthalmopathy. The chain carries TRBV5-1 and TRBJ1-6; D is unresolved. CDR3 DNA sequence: TGCGCCAGCAGCTTGGATGCAGGCTATAATTCACCCCTCCACTTT. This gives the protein CASSLDAGYNSPLHF.